This TCR beta chain was found in a study of blood T cell repertoires in COVID-19. Across the whole study: Italy, Spain and the United States were the sources of the convalescent and acute COVID-19 samples. The analysed material was cDNA or gDNA that came from T cells, B-cell-depleted T cells, or PBMCs.

In Seattle, patients joined the study during active infection and were tracked longitudinally. In the authors' methods: How many nucleated cells were present was estimated from reference gene primer amplification. Here immunoSEQ multiplex PCR was the method, and the copy in TCRdb shows in-frame clones only, minus some. V, J and clone size are taken as reported in that table, and D and trimming were inferred from the DNA itself. The sample consists of about 170,000 clones, under 95% of them appearing once. The CDR3 is made up of 14 amino acids. From germline, CDR1 is SGHRS and CDR2 YFSETQ. With V trimmed by 4 bases and J by 7 bases, 7 bases remained unmatched.

Input material: peripheral blood. V usage is TRBV5-1 and J usage is TRBJ1-2, with 10 bases aligning to TRBD1. The sequence came from a man aged 18-30 years with COVID-19, enrolled during active disease. The CDR3 bases are TGCGCCAGCAGCGATAGGACAGGGGGATTTGGCTACACCTTC. Amino acid sequence: CASSDRTGGFGYTF.